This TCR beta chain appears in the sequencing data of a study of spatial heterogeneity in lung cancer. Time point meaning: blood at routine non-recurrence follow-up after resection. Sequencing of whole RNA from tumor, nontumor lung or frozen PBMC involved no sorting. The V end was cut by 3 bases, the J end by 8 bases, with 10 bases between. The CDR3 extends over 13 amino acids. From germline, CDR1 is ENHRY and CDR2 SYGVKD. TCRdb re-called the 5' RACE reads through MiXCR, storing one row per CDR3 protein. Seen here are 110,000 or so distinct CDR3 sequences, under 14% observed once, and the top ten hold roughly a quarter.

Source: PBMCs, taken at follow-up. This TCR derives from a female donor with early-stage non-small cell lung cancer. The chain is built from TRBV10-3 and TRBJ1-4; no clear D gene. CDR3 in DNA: TGTGCCATCAGTGACATTTTGGCGGAAAAACTGTTTTTT. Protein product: CAISDILAEKLFF.